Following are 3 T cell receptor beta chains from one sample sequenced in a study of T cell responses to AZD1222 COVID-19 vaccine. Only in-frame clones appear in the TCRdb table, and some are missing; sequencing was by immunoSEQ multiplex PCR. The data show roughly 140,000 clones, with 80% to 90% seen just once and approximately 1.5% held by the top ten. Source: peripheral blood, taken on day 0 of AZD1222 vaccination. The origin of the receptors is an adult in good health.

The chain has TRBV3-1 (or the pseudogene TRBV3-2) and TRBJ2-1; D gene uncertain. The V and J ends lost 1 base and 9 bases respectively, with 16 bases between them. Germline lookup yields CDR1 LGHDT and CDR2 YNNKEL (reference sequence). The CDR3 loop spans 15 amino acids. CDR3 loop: CASSQGSGRSREQFF. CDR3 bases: TGTGCCAGCAGCCAAGGTTCTGGGCGGTCGCGTGAGCAGTTCTTC.

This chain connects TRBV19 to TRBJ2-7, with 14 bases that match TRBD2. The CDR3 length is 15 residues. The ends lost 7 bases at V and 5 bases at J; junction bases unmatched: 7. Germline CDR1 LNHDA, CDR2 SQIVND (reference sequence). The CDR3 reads CASTRTSGRFDEQYF. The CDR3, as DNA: TGTGCCAGTACCCGGACTAGCGGGAGGTTTGACGAGCAGTACTTC.

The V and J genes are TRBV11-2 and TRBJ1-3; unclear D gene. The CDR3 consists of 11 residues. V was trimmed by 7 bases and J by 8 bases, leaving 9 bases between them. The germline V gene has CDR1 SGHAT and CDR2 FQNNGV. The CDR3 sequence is CASTSVHTIYF. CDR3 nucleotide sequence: TGTGCCAGCACCTCTGTTCACACCATATATTTT.